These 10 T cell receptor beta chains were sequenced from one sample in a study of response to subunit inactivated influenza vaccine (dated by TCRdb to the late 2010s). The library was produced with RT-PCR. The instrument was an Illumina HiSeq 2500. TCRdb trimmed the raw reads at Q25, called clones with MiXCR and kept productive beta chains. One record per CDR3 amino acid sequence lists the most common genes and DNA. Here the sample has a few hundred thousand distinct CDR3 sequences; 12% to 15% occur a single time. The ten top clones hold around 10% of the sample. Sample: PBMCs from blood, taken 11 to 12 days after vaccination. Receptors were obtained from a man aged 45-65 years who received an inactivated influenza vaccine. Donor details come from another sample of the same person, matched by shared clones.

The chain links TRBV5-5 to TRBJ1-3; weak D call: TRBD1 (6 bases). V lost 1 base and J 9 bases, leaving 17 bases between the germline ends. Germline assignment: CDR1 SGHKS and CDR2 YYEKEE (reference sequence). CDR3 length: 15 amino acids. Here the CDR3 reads CASSLPDAGGGTIYF. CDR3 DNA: TGTGCCAGCAGCTTGCCCGACGCGGGAGGGGGCACCATATATTTT.

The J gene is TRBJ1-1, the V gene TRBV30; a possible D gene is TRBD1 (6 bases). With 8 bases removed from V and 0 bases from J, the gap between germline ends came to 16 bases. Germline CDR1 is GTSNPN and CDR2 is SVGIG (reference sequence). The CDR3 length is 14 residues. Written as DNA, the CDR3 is TGTGCCATTAGGGGGGGGCGAGTGAACACTGAAGCTTTCTTT. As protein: CAIRGGRVNTEAFF. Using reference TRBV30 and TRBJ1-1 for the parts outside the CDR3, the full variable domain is SQTIHQWPATLVQPVGSPLSLECTVEGTSNPNLYWYRQAAGRGLQLLFYSVGIGQISSEVPQNLSASRPQDRQFILSSKKLLLSDSGFYLCAIRGGRVNTEAFFGQGTRLTVV.

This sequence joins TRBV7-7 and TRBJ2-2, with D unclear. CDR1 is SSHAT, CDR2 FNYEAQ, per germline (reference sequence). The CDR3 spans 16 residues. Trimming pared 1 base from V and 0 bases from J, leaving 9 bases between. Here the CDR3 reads CASSLGSRPNTGELFF. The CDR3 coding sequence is TGTGCCAGCAGCTTAGGTAGCCGGCCGAACACCGGGGAGCTGTTTTTT.

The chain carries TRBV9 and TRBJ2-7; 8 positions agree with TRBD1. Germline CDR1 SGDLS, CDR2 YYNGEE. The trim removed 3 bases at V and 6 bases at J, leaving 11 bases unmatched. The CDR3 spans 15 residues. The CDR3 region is CASSARTGTAGEQYF. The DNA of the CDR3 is TGTGCCAGCAGCGCACGGACAGGGACAGCTGGCGAGCAGTACTTC.

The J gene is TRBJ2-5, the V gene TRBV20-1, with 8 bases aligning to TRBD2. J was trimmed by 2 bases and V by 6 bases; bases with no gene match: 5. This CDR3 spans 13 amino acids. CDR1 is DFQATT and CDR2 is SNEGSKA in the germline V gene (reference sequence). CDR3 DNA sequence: TGCAGTGCGTGGACTAGCACGCAAGAGACCCAGTACTTC. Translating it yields CSAWTSTQETQYF.

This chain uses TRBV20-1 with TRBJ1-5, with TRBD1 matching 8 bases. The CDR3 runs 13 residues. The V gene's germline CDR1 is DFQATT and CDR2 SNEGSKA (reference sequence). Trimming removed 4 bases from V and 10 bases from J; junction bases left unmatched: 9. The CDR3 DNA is TGCAGTGCTAATGACAGGGGTCGCGGACCCCAGCATTTT. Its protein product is CSANDRGRGPQHF.

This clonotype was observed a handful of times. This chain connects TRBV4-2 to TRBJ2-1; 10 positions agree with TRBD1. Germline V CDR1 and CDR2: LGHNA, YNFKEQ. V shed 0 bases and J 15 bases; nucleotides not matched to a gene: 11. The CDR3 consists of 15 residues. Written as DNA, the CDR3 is TGTGCCAGCAGCCAAGAGGGAGACAGGGGGCCGAGGCGGTTCTTC. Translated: CASSQEGDRGPRRFF.

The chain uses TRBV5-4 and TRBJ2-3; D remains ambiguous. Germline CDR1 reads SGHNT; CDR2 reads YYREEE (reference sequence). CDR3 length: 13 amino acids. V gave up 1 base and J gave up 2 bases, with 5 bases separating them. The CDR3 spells CASSLYNTDTQYF. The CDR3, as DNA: TGTGCCAGCAGCTTGTATAACACAGATACGCAGTATTTT. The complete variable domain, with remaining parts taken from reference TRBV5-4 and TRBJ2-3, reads ETGVTQSPTHLIKTRGQQVTLRCSSQSGHNTVSWYQQALGQGPQFIFQYYREEENGRGNFPPRFSGLQFPNYSSELNVNALELDDSALYLCASSLYNTDTQYFGPGTRLTVL.

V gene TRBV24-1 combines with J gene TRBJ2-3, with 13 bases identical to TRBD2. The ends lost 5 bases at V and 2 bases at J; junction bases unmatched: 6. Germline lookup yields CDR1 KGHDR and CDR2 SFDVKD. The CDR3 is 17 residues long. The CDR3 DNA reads TGTGCCACCAGTGGTCGACTAGCGGGGGGCCCCACAGATACGCAGTATTTT. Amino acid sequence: CATSGRLAGGPTDTQYF.

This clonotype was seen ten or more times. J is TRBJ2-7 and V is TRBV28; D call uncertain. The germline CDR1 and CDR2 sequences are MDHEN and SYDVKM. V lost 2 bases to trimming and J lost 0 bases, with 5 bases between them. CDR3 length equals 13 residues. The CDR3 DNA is TGTGCCAGCAGTTTACCCTACTCCTACGAGCAGTACTTC. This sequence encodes CASSLPYSYEQYF.